These 28 T cell receptor beta chains share one sample of origin, sequenced in a study of beta chain features in type 1 diabetes. Expressed TCRB transcripts were sequenced after all isolated RNA was converted to cDNA. Only in-frame clones appear in the TCRdb table, and some are missing; sequencing was by immunoSEQ multiplex PCR. The sample lists about 200,000 clones, 11% seen once, with roughly 1.3% in the top ten. The sample comprised central memory CD4+ T cells from blood. These receptors all come from a man aged 18 to 30 in good health.

This clone has more than one count but fewer than ten. The chain recombines TRBV7-2 with TRBJ2-3; 8 bases align to TRBD2. This CDR3 region has 15 residues. V gave up 3 bases and J gave up 0 bases; unmatched junction bases: 2. The V gene's germline CDR1 is SGHTA and CDR2 FQGNSA. Written as DNA, the CDR3 is TGTGCCAGCAGCTTCGGCGGGGGGAGCACAGATACGCAGTATTTT. Residues: CASSFGGGSTDTQYF.

V usage is TRBV7-9 and J usage is TRBJ2-7, with TRBD1 matching over 8 bases. V dropped 5 bases and J dropped 3; count of bases not matched to a gene: 3. Germline loops: CDR1 SEHNR, CDR2 FQNEAQ (reference sequence). CDR3 length equals 13 residues. CDR3 residues: CASSRGQGYEQYF. The CDR3, as DNA: TGTGCCAGCAGCCGTGGACAGGGCTACGAGCAGTACTTC.

This clone turned up a few times. The chain joins TRBV5-4 to TRBJ2-3; maybe TRBD1 (5 bases). This CDR3 spans 17 amino acids. Germline CDR1 and CDR2: SGHNT and YYREEE (reference sequence). V shed 0 bases and J shed 0 bases, with 14 bases lying between them. The CDR3 loop is CASSLATTGPSTDTQYF. The CDR3 DNA is TGTGCCAGCAGCTTGGCCACCACAGGCCCTAGCACAGATACGCAGTATTTT. Full variable domain (missing parts from reference TRBV5-4 and TRBJ2-3): ETGVTQSPTHLIKTRGQQVTLRCSSQSGHNTVSWYQQALGQGPQFIFQYYREEENGRGNFPPRFSGLQFPNYSSELNVNALELDDSALYLCASSLATTGPSTDTQYFGPGTRLTVL.

This clone was observed a handful of times. The chain employs TRBV7-2 and TRBJ2-3; no clear D. CDR3 length: 13 residues. Between the trimmed V and J ends, which lost 1 base and 4 bases, there was a span of 6 bases. Germline CDR1 is SGHTA and CDR2 is FQGNSA. DNA for the CDR3: TGTGCCAGCAGCTTAGTAAACCCAGATACGCAGTATTTT. Residues: CASSLVNPDTQYF.

This clone was detected only a few times. This chain joins TRBV4-3 and TRBJ2-1; 12 bases align to TRBD2. CDR3 length: 18 amino acids. Per germline, CDR1 LGHNA and CDR2 YSLEER. V trimming: 2 bases; J trimming: 7 bases; junction bases outside the gene matches: 12. As DNA, the CDR3 is TGCGCCAGCAGCCAATCCAGTGGACTAGCGGGATTTGGGAATGAGCAGTTCTTC. Translated: CASSQSSGLAGFGNEQFF.

A few counts support this clone. The chain carries TRBV29-1 and TRBJ2-4; 11 bases fit TRBD1. V lost 6 bases and J lost 3; bases outside the gene matches: 7. This CDR3 comprises 15 residues. CDR1 is SQVTM, CDR2 ANQGSEA, per germline. The CDR3 loop reads CSVSGTGGYKNIQYF. The CDR3 DNA follows: TGCAGCGTCTCGGGGACAGGGGGTTACAAAAACATTCAGTACTTC.

Only a few counts were recorded for this clone. CDR3 coding DNA: TGTGCCAGCAGGGAGGGGGGCTCCTACAATGAGCAGTTCTTC. This gives the protein CASREGGSYNEQFF. The gene calls are TRBV6-6 and TRBJ2-1; the D gene could be TRBD1 or TRBD2 (6 bases each). CDR3 size: 14 residues. The V gene's germline CDR1 is MNHNY and CDR2 SVGAGI (reference sequence). V was cut by 6 bases and J by 0 bases, with 9 bases left in between.

This sequence joins TRBV2 and TRBJ2-5; D unclear. The end of the DNA aligns better with TRBJ2-7, so the J call may be wrong. Looked up from germline, CDR1 is SNHLY and CDR2 is FYNNEI. The CDR3 loop spans 11 amino acids. The CDR3, as DNA: TGTGCCAGCAGTGACAGCTACGAGCAGTACTTC. Residues: CASSDSYEQYF.

There are a few counts of this clone. The J gene is TRBJ2-3, the V gene TRBV7-2; 11 nucleotides align to TRBD2. Germline V lookup: CDR1 SGHTA, CDR2 FQGNSA. This CDR3 comprises 15 residues. V shed 5 bases and J 3 bases; nucleotides not matched to a gene: 4. The CDR3 coding sequence is TGTGCCAGCAGCCGTTGGACTAGCGGGACAGATACGCAGTATTTT. This codes for CASSRWTSGTDTQYF. Full variable domain (outside the CDR3, taken from reference TRBV7-2 and TRBJ2-3): GAGVSQSPSNKVTEKGKDVELRCDPISGHTALYWYRQSLGQGLEFLIYFQGNSAPDKSGLPSDRFSAERTGGSVSTLTIQRTQQEDSAVYLCASSRWTSGTDTQYFGPGTRLTVL.

The rearrangement uses TRBV7-9 and TRBJ1-5; the D is unclear. The germline V gene encodes CDR1 SEHNR and CDR2 FQNEAQ (reference sequence). V shed 4 bases and J shed 5 bases, with 9 bases lying between them. The CDR3 covers 13 residues. The CDR3, as DNA: TGTGCCAGCAGCTCCTCTGGTGATCAGCCCCAGCATTTT. This encodes CASSSSGDQPQHF.

This clone came up a few times. V usage is TRBV6-1 and J usage is TRBJ2-3; D remains unclear. The CDR3 runs to 11 residues. The V gene's germline CDR1 is MNHNS and CDR2 SASEGT. V lost 6 bases, J lost 1 base, and 2 bases lay in between. Written as DNA, the CDR3 is TGTGCCAGCAGGGGCACAGATACGCAGTATTTT. This codes for CASRGTDTQYF.

The chain uses TRBV29-1 and TRBJ1-2; D might be TRBD1 (6 bases). This CDR3 region has 11 residues. Germline V gives CDR1 SQVTM, CDR2 ANQGSEA. V lost 5 bases and J lost 6, with 10 bases in between. The chain's CDR3 is CSVHRVHGYTF. Written as DNA, the CDR3 is TGCAGCGTTCACAGGGTCCATGGCTACACCTTC.

This clone was detected a few times. Within the sample, other DNA sequences also encode this same CDR3. The genes are TRBV5-1 and TRBJ2-1; D remains unclear. Trimming removed 4 bases at V and 2 bases at J, with 7 bases between. Germline CDR1 reads SGHRS; CDR2 reads YFSETQ. The CDR3 is 13 residues long. CDR3 sequence: CASSLDTYNEQFF. The CDR3 DNA reads TGCGCCAGCAGCCTAGACACCTACAATGAGCAGTTCTTC.

This clone was seen more than once but under ten times. The V and J genes are TRBV21-1 and TRBJ2-4; the table gives TRBD2 as D, unverified against the DNA. TRBV21-1 is a pseudogene segment. This CDR3 comprises 15 residues. CDR3 sequence: CASSKVAGSEVIQYF. The CDR3 DNA sequence: TGTGCCAGCAGCAAAGTTGCAGGCTCGGAGGTCATTCAGTACTTC.

This clone was seen a handful of times. The rearrangement uses TRBV29-1 and TRBJ2-1, with D possibly being TRBD1 (5 bases). The V end was cut by 3 bases, the J end by 8 bases, with 11 bases between. Germline V CDR1 and CDR2: SQVTM, ANQGSEA. This CDR3 comprises 12 residues. This chain's CDR3 is CSVDLRGDEQFF. The CDR3 bases are TGCAGCGTTGATCTAAGGGGCGATGAGCAGTTCTTC.

This clone has just one count. V usage is TRBV9 and J usage is TRBJ2-1, with 8 positions matching TRBD1. Losses at the gene ends were 4 bases for V and 4 bases for J; bases not matched to a gene: 7. This CDR3 is 15 amino acids long. CDR1 SGDLS and CDR2 YYNGEE come from the germline V gene. The chain's CDR3 is CASSWTGLEYNEQFF. The DNA for the CDR3 is TGTGCCAGCAGCTGGACAGGGTTGGAATACAATGAGCAGTTCTTC.

CDR3: CASSSLGGDYGYTF. The DNA for the CDR3 is TGTGCCAGCAGCTCCCTTGGGGGCGACTATGGCTACACCTTC. The V gene is TRBV7-2, the J gene TRBJ1-2; tentatively, D is TRBD1 (6 bases). V lost 4 bases and J 3 bases, leaving 12 bases between the germline ends. From germline, CDR1 is SGHTA and CDR2 FQGNSA. CDR3 length: 14 residues.

Only a few counts were recorded for this clone. The genes are TRBV29-1 and TRBJ1-3; no clear D gene. The CDR3 covers 13 residues. V was cut by 2 bases and J by 0 bases, with 5 bases left in between. Per germline, CDR1 SQVTM and CDR2 ANQGSEA. Written as DNA, the CDR3 is TGCAGCGTTGAACAGGTCTCTGGAAACACCATATATTTT. Translation: CSVEQVSGNTIYF.

This sequence joins TRBV6-5 and TRBJ2-7; unclear D gene. The ends were cut back, 0 bases at V and 2 bases at J, with 11 bases in the middle. In germline, CDR1 is MNHEY, CDR2 SVGAGI. CDR3 length equals 15 residues. CDR3 sequence: CASSYSKGRTYEQYF. CDR3 sequence (DNA): TGTGCCAGCAGTTACTCGAAGGGCAGGACCTACGAGCAGTACTTC.

J is TRBJ2-1 and V is TRBV6-5; D unclear. Germline CDR1 is MNHEY and CDR2 is SVGAGI. The CDR3 has 16 amino acids. V lost 2 bases to trimming and J lost 4 bases, with 15 bases between them. CDR3 residues: CASSYGTGHLYNEQFF. In nucleotides, the CDR3 is TGTGCCAGCAGTTACGGCACTGGGCACCTATACAATGAGCAGTTCTTC.

This clone was recorded at least ten times. The V gene is TRBV4-3, the J gene TRBJ2-2; D is undetermined. Trimming left V 0 bases short and J 4 bases short, with 9 bases between. The CDR3 contains 15 residues. Looked up from germline, CDR1 is LGHNA and CDR2 is YSLEER. CDR3 in amino acids: CASSQDDLITGELFF. The CDR3, as DNA: TGCGCCAGCAGCCAAGATGACTTGATCACCGGGGAGCTGTTTTTT.

The chain couples TRBV4-3 to TRBJ1-2; 7 bases fit TRBD1. The CDR3 has 15 residues. Trimming took 0 bases from V and 4 from J; bases not matched to a gene: 5. Germline V gene sequence: CDR1 LGHNA, CDR2 YSLEER. CDR3: CASSQDRGVGYGYTF. CDR3 bases: TGCGCCAGCAGCCAAGACAGGGGGGTTGGCTATGGCTACACCTTC.

This clone was seen a few times. The chain uses TRBV28 and TRBJ1-4, with unresolved D. Trimming shortened V by 5 bases and J by 3 bases, and 7 bases separated the two germline ends. CDR1 and CDR2 from the germline V gene are MDHEN and SYDVKM. The CDR3 length is 13 residues. CDR3 nucleotide sequence: TGTGCCAGCAGTCGAGGTCCTAATGAAAAACTGTTTTTT. It codes for CASSRGPNEKLFF. Supplemented by reference TRBV28 and TRBJ1-4, the full variable domain reads DVKVTQSSRYLVKRTGEKVFLECVQDMDHENMFWYRQDPGLGLRLIYFSYDVKMKEKGDIPEGYSVSREKKERFSLILESASTNQTSMYLCASSRGPNEKLFFGSGTQLSVL.

This rearrangement joins TRBV7-9 to TRBJ2-1, with 9 bases that match TRBD1. Per the germline V gene, CDR1 is SEHNR and CDR2 is FQNEAQ (reference sequence). The CDR3 is made up of 17 amino acids. The J segment lost 8 bases and the V segment lost 5 bases, leaving 16 bases of the junction unmatched. The CDR3 DNA reads as TGTGCCAGCAGCCAAGAATCCATCCGGACAGGGGTGGATGAGCAGTTCTTC. Its translation: CASSQESIRTGVDEQFF.

This clone was detected only a few times. The chain uses TRBV7-3 and TRBJ2-2; 8 bases match TRBD2. J lost 4 bases, V lost 4 bases, and 11 bases had no gene match. The CDR3 length is 17 residues. CDR1 is SGHTA, CDR2 FQGTGA, per germline. The CDR3 nucleotides are TGTGCCAGCAGCTCCGGACTAGCCGCAGTGGGCACCGGGGAGCTGTTTTTT. This translates into CASSSGLAAVGTGELFF. Drawing the rest from reference TRBV7-3 and TRBJ2-2, the complete variable domain is GAGVSQTPSNKVTEKGKYVELRCDPISGHTALYWYRQSLGQGPEFLIYFQGTGAADDSGLPNDRFFAVRPEGSVSTLKIQRTERGDSAVYLCASSSGLAAVGTGELFFGEGSRLTVL.

At least ten counts were recorded for this clone. The chain carries TRBV28 and TRBJ2-1; 12 bases match TRBD2. Germline V gene lookup returns CDR1 MDHEN and CDR2 SYDVKM. The CDR3 has 15 amino acids. V gave up 6 bases and J gave up 4 bases; unmatched junction bases: 4. The CDR3 loop reads CASSLGLAGYNEQFF. The DNA for the CDR3 is TGTGCCAGCAGCCTAGGACTAGCGGGATACAATGAGCAGTTCTTC. Full variable domain (outside the CDR3, taken from reference TRBV28 and TRBJ2-1): DVKVTQSSRYLVKRTGEKVFLECVQDMDHENMFWYRQDPGLGLRLIYFSYDVKMKEKGDIPEGYSVSREKKERFSLILESASTNQTSMYLCASSLGLAGYNEQFFGPGTRLTVL.

Only a few counts were recorded for this clone. The V call is TRBV5-6, the J call TRBJ1-1; TRBD1 matches at 8 bases. CDR1 SGHDT and CDR2 YYEEEE come from the germline V gene. This CDR3 has 16 amino acids. The V and J ends lost 1 base and 0 bases, in that order; junction bases with no gene match: 5. The DNA of the CDR3 is TGTGCCAGCAGCTTGAGCGGACAGGGAATGAACACTGAAGCTTTCTTT. This sequence encodes CASSLSGQGMNTEAFF.

This clone was found a few times. This rearrangement joins TRBV11-2 to TRBJ2-6; D remains unclear. V lost 6 bases, J lost 0 bases, and 6 bases lay in between. CDR1 and CDR2 (germline): SGHAT, FQNNGV. This CDR3 comprises 14 residues. CDR3 DNA: TGTGCCAGCAGGCAGATCTCTGGGGCCAACGTCCTGACTTTC. It encodes CASRQISGANVLTF.